This TCR beta chain was retrieved from a study of blood T cell repertoires in COVID-19. Across the study: PBMCs, B-cell-depleted T cells, or T cells were the source of the cDNA or gDNA that made up the material.

The protocol was immunoSEQ multiplex PCR, while the TCRdb copy is restricted to in-frame clones and leaves out a portion. The sample includes tens of thousands of clones, around 85% of them seen just once. CDR1 is MDHEN, CDR2 SYDVKM, per germline. This CDR3 is 15 amino acids long. The V and J ends lost 6 bases and 2 bases respectively, with 16 bases between them. This clonotype was obtained from a woman in her sixties or seventies with active COVID-19. The sequenced sample was peripheral blood. The chain combines TRBV28 with TRBJ2-5; perhaps TRBD2 as D (5 bases). As DNA, the CDR3 is TGTGCCAGCAGACCCTCCCCCAGGACTCAAGAGACCCAGTACTTC. This encodes CASRPSPRTQETQYF.